These 17 T cell receptor beta chains came from one sample sequenced in a study of blood T cells in healthy people across ages. Then a second PCR, running about 7 to 11 cycles, was carried out with a sample-barcoded 5' primer and a J-beta primer mix. TCRdb analysed the 5' RACE reads with MiXCR anew, one entry per CDR3 protein. The sample carries roughly 1.7 million distinct CDR3 sequences, roughly 30% recorded once. Input material: blood. The source of these receptors is a woman aged 25 to 39 in good health.

This chain uses TRBV15 with TRBJ1-2; a possible D gene is TRBD1 (6 bases). Germline V lookup: CDR1 LNHNV, CDR2 YYDKDF (reference sequence). Trimming cost V 1 base and J 8 bases, with 8 bases left between them. This CDR3 comprises 12 residues. CDR3 sequence: CATSRAGDGYTF. The CDR3 bases are TGTGCCACCAGCAGAGCAGGGGACGGCTACACCTTC.

This clonotype was seen more than once but under ten times. The V gene is TRBV29-1, the J gene TRBJ1-2; no clear D gene. Trimming took 2 bases from V and 9 from J, leaving 19 bases between them. This CDR3 has 14 amino acids. CDR1 is SQVTM, CDR2 ANQGSEA, per germline. CDR3 protein: CSVERAGKGISYTF. The CDR3 nucleotides read TGCAGCGTTGAAAGGGCAGGAAAGGGTATAAGCTACACCTTC.

This clonotype was picked up a small number of times. The chain has TRBV20-1 and TRBJ2-1; TRBD2 matches at 11 bases. Trimming at V came to 1 base and at J to 9 bases, leaving 11 bases not matched to a gene. CDR3 length: 16 residues. Germline V gene sequence: CDR1 DFQATT, CDR2 SNEGSKA (reference sequence). In DNA, the CDR3 is TGCAGTGCTAGAGGTCTGAATAGCGGGAGGGGCGGTGAGCAGTTCTTC. As protein: CSARGLNSGRGGEQFF.

This chain links TRBV29-1 with TRBJ2-1; 12 positions match TRBD2. V shed 8 bases, J shed 5 bases, and the junction held 4 bases outside the gene matches. CDR3 length equals 13 residues. In germline, CDR1 is SQVTM, CDR2 ANQGSEA. This CDR3 reads CSSGLAGHNEQFF. The CDR3 DNA reads as TGCAGCTCGGGACTAGCGGGCCACAATGAGCAGTTCTTC.

About this clonotype: A much larger clone is a single base away; this may be a read error. The CDR3 end shows no conserved phenylalanine or tryptophan, and so a read error is likely. The J gene is TRBJ2-5, the V gene TRBV10-3; D ambiguous. V was cut by 8 bases and J by 5 bases, with 9 bases left in between. This CDR3 spans 11 amino acids. CDR1 is ENHRY and CDR2 is SYGVKD in the germline V gene. CDR3 nucleotide sequence: TGTGCCATCGGTCCCGAGGAGACCCAGTACGTC. Its translation is CAIGPEETQYV.

This clonotype was seen a handful of times. V and J are TRBV12-5 and TRBJ2-1; TRBD1 might be the D (6 bases). Germline V CDR1 and CDR2: LGHNT, FRNRAP. This CDR3 is built from 19 residues. V was trimmed by 0 bases and J by 4 bases, leaving 22 bases between them. Here the CDR3 DNA reads TGTGCTAGTGGTTTGGTAGCTGGGATGGGACAACTTTCATACAATGAGCAGTTCTTC. Amino acids: CASGLVAGMGQLSYNEQFF.

This rearrangement joins TRBV9 to TRBJ1-3, with D unclear. Between the trimmed V and J ends, which lost 3 bases and 6 bases, there was a span of 7 bases. CDR3 size: 12 residues. The V gene's germline CDR1 is SGDLS and CDR2 YYNGEE. This CDR3 is CASSGRENTIYF. CDR3 bases: TGTGCCAGCAGCGGACGGGAAAACACCATATATTTT.

This clonotype has only one observation. Since a much larger clone is just one base distant, this may be a read error. This chain uses TRBV4-1 with TRBJ2-7, with unresolved D. The CDR3 totals 13 residues. Germline values: CDR1 MGHRA, CDR2 YSYEKL. V dropped 4 bases and J dropped 8 bases, with 15 bases sitting between them. CDR3 amino acids: CASSPSYGVKQYF. The CDR3 nucleotides read TGCGCCAGCAGCCCCTCCTATGGCGTCAAGCAGTACTTC.

Remarks on this clonotype: At one end the junction does not follow the germline gene, possibly because of a read error. The chain links TRBV2 to TRBJ2-1; TRBD1 agrees at 8 bases. The germline V gene encodes CDR1 SNHLY and CDR2 FYNNEI. The CDR3 is 16 residues long. The CDR3 loop reads CASSGLGQGNYNGQSF. CDR3 in DNA: TGTGCCAGCTCTGGTCTAGGACAGGGAAACTACAATGGGCAGTCCTTC.

J is TRBJ2-7 and V is TRBV20-1, with TRBD2 identical over 13 bases. The J call is uncertain, as TRBJ2-5 better fits the DNA end. CDR3 length equals 15 residues. The germline gives CDR1 DFQATT, CDR2 SNEGSKA (reference sequence). The CDR3 is CSAGGTSGAWKTQYF. In DNA, the CDR3 is TGCAGTGCTGGGGGGACTAGCGGGGCCTGGAAGACCCAGTACTTC.

The rearrangement uses TRBV15 and TRBJ2-7, with D possibly TRBD2 on 6 matching bases. CDR1 and CDR2 (germline): LNHNV, YYDKDF (reference sequence). This CDR3 spans 13 amino acids. V was pared by 0 bases and J by 4 bases, with 7 bases between. The CDR3 loop reads CATSREAGYEQYF. In DNA form, the CDR3 reads TGTGCCACCAGCAGAGAGGCGGGGTACGAGCAGTACTTC.

The chain has TRBV20-1 and TRBJ2-3; TRBD2 matches at 9 bases. There are 16 residues in the CDR3. Germline V gene lookup returns CDR1 DFQATT and CDR2 SNEGSKA (reference sequence). J gave up 0 bases and V 5 bases, and 9 bases lay outside the gene matches. The CDR3 DNA is TGCAGTGCTGAAGTTTGGCTAGCGGGAAGCACAGATACGCAGTATTTT. Its protein product is CSAEVWLAGSTDTQYF.

The chain combines TRBV6-5 with TRBJ1-5; no firm D call. This CDR3 has 15 residues. V was cut by 6 bases and J by 1 base, with 13 bases left in between. Germline V gives CDR1 MNHEY, CDR2 SVGAGI. The CDR3 loop is CASSPSPGSNQPQHF. In DNA form, the CDR3 reads TGTGCCAGCAGCCCGTCCCCGGGAAGCAATCAGCCCCAGCATTTT.

This clonotype showed up just once. A junction boundary mismatches the germline segment, possibly from a read error. The chain combines TRBV11-2 with TRBJ2-1, with 9 bases matching TRBD2. The CDR3 contains 18 residues. CDR1 is SGHAT, CDR2 FQNNGV, per germline. The CDR3 spells CTSSHPVAGADSYNEQFF. In DNA, the CDR3 is TGTACCAGCAGCCACCCCGTAGCGGGAGCTGATTCCTACAATGAGCAGTTCTTC. Using reference TRBV11-2 and TRBJ2-1 for the parts outside the CDR3, the full variable domain is EAGVAQSPRYKIIEKRQSVAFWCNPISGHATLYWYQQILGQGPKLLIQFQNNGVVDDSQLPKDRFSAERLKGVDSTLKIQPAKLEDSAVYLCTSSHPVAGADSYNEQFFGPGTRLTVL.

The genes are TRBV4-1 and TRBJ2-1, with 11 positions matching TRBD2. After removal of 0 bases from V and 10 bases from J, the junction contained 11 bases not matched to a gene. Germline V gene data show CDR1 as MGHRA and CDR2 as YSYEKL. This CDR3 has 17 amino acids. The DNA of the CDR3 is TGCGCCAGCAGCCAAGACTCCGTGACTAGCGGGGAGGCGGAGCAGTTCTTC. It codes for CASSQDSVTSGEAEQFF.

This sequence joins TRBV20-1 and TRBJ2-3; D gene unclear. Germline lookup yields CDR1 DFQATT and CDR2 SNEGSKA (reference sequence). V lost 3 bases and J 8 bases, leaving 21 bases between the germline ends. CDR3 length equals 15 residues. This CDR3 is CSASENPRGPVTQYF. As DNA, the CDR3 is TGCAGTGCTAGCGAGAACCCCCGAGGACCAGTTACGCAGTATTTT.

The chain carries TRBV7-9 and TRBJ2-1, with no clear D. The CDR3 has 12 amino acids. Germline values: CDR1 SEHNR, CDR2 FQNEAQ (reference sequence). V lost 3 bases to trimming and J lost 8 bases, with 8 bases between them. The CDR3 spells CASSFPNDEQFF. For the CDR3, the DNA is TGTGCCAGCAGCTTTCCCAATGATGAGCAGTTCTTC.